The source of this T cell receptor beta chain is a study of blood T cell repertoires in COVID-19. Original methodology: Estimation of nucleated cell counts was performed using reference gene primer amplification. Some clones are missing from TCRdb's copy, which holds only in-frame ones; the method was immunoSEQ multiplex PCR. The V and J calls and the clone size are those of that table, but D and trimming were determined from the DNA. The table has approximately 78,000 clones, roughly nine tenths seen once; the top ten hold 2.6%. While infection was still active, Seattle patients were enrolled and then followed longitudinally. The V gene lost 8 bases and the J gene lost 8 bases, with 12 bases spanning the gap. Germline CDR1 is GTSNPN and CDR2 is SVGIG (reference sequence). The length of the CDR3 is 10 residues.

The receptor was derived from a man over 45 with COVID-19, enrolled during active disease. Sequenced input: peripheral blood. The chain combines TRBV30 with TRBJ1-1; the D gene is possibly TRBD1 (5 bases). Here the CDR3 DNA reads TGTGCCGCGGGACGGAGAGAAGCTTTCTTT. This codes for CAAGRREAFF.